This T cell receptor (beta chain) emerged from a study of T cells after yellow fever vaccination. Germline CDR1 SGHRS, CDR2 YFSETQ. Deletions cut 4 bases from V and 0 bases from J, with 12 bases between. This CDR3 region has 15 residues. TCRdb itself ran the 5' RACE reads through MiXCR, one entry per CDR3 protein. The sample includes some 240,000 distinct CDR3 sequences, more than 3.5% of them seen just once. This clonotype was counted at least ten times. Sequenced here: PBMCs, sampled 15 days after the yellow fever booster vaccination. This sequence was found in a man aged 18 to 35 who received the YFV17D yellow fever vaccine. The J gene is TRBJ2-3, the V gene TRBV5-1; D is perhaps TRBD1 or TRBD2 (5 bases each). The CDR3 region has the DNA TGCGCCAGCAGCCCCCGGGACCCTAGCACAGATACGCAGTATTTT. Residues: CASSPRDPSTDTQYF.